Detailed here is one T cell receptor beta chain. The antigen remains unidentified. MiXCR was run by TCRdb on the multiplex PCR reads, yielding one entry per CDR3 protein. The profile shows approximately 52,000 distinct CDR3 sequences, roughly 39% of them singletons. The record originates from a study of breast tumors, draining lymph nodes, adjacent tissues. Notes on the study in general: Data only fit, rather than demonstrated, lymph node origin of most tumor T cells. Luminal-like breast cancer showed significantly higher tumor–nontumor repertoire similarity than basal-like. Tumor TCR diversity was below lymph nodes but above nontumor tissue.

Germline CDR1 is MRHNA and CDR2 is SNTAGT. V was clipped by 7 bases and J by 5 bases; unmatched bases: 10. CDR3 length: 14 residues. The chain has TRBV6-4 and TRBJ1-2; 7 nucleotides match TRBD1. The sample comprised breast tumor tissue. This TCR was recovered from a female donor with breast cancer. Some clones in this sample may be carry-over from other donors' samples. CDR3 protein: CASTQETGKYGYTF. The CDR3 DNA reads TGTGCCAGCACCCAAGAGACAGGGAAATATGGCTACACCTTC.